A selection of T cell receptor beta chains follows, all from one sample in a study of cytotoxic CD8 clonotypes in ibrutinib-treated CLL. This table comes from immunoSEQ multiplex PCR, and its TCRdb copy is limited to in-frame clones, with some not included. Found here are around 70,000 clones, approximately 90% of them singletons; the top ten hold around 3.1%. The sequences come from PBMCs, collected after 12 months of ibrutinib treatment. These receptors came from a human donor with chronic lymphocytic leukemia. Each CDR3 is given with its conserved first and last residue. Fields, in order: D gene, V gene, CDR3 protein. The D gene is left open where the match is weak.

>TRBD2|TRBV7-8
CASSSFRSGTRSGDTQYF
>.|TRBV2
CASRNQQRHEQYF
>TRBD2|TRBV6-5
CASRGLAGGSDTQYF
>.|TRBV2
CASSGVLGYGANVLTF
>.|TRBV7-2
CASSFGVGDQPQHF
>.|TRBV19
CASSRFGTNTEAFF
>TRBD1|TRBV30
CAWSQEGQGYEQYF
>TRBD2|TRBV5-1
CASSLRASGSVGETQYF
>.|TRBV7-9
CASSYEQLYGYTF
>.|TRBV12-5
CASGLASWPDQPQHF
>.|TRBV6-5
CASSMMDSNQPQHF
>TRBD1|TRBV5-1
CASSLWGTGPEKLFF
>.|TRBV7-9
CASSLKQNTEAFF
>.|TRBV7-9
CASSLGGDAEAFF
>.|TRBV15
CATSRAGDLTGELFF
>.|TRBV6-5
CASSYSSNTEAFF
>.|TRBV27
CASSLLGSAQLASSGANVLTF
>TRBD2|TRBV4-2
CASSQEWTSGVNEQFF
>TRBD1|TRBV19
CASNRGTGNEKLFF
>TRBD1|TRBV19
CASSRTGGQPQHF
>.|TRBV5-6
CASSSTRLPGNTIYF
>TRBD2|TRBV4-2
CASSQDLKLAGGWETQYF
>.|TRBV5-1
CASSLTGNTEAFF
>.|TRBV6-5
CASSPTASPSETQYF
>.|TRBV5-1
CASSLDLGYEQYF
>TRBD2|TRBV7-6
CASSLSVLGSREAQETQYF
>TRBD1|TRBV6-5
CASSYSNRGRDEQFF
>.|TRBV29-1
CSVRSDHNSPLHF
>.|TRBV9
CASTEGTHSNTEAFF
>TRBD1|TRBV19
CASSEGTGFTGELFF
>TRBD1|TRBV5-1
CASSLGQGTLGQYF
>.|TRBV10-2
CASMKALNTEAFF
>.|TRBV5-6
CASTLRGQPQHF
>TRBD2|TRBV4-2
CASSQDRSGRPTGELFF
>.|TRBV6-5
CASRPAAGRNEQFF
>.|TRBV7-2
CASSLLGSNQPQHF
>TRBD2|TRBV7-9
CASSLTSGVLYNEQFF
>.|TRBV5-1
CASREDIMWDNEKLFF
>.|TRBV4-3
CASGNRVNTEAFF
>TRBD2|TRBV14
CASSRLAGDGETQYF
>TRBD2|TRBV5-4
CASSPGLADNYNEQFF
>.|TRBV30
CAWSVGGTHYEQYF